A selection of T cell receptor beta chains follows, all from one sample in a study of T cell responses to AZD1222 COVID-19 vaccine. Generated by immunoSEQ multiplex PCR, the TCRdb table keeps only in-frame clones and is missing some. Of 130,000 or so clones in the sample, 80% to 90% are singletons; the top ten hold almost 9.5%. The source material was peripheral blood, sampled on day 0 of AZD1222 vaccination. These receptors were taken from an adult in good health. Each CDR3 is given with its conserved first and last residue. Each record gives: clone size, V gene, D gene, J gene, CDR3 DNA, CDR3 protein. A D gene is named only where the DNA matches it firmly. Some rows mark clone size as missing; the rest say once, few, many or name a class of expanded clone.

size: -; V: TRBV28; D: -; J: TRBJ2-7; DNA: TGTGCCAGTTGCAATGGGGGGTCCTACGAGCAGTACTTC; CDR3: CASCNGGSYEQYF
size: -; V: TRBV9; D: -; J: TRBJ1-2; DNA: TGTGCCAGCAGACCACCGGACGGGGCTAACTATGGCTACACCTTC; CDR3: CASRPPDGANYGYTF
size: -; V: TRBV18; D: -; J: TRBJ2-2; DNA: TGTGCCAGCTCACCACCGTCGAACACCGGGGAGCTGTTTTTT; CDR3: CASSPPSNTGELFF
size: -; V: TRBV7-2; D: TRBD2; J: TRBJ2-3; DNA: TGTGCCAGCAGCCTCCGTCCCGGGACTAGCGGGGGCACAGATACGCAGTATTTT; CDR3: CASSLRPGTSGGTDTQYF
size: -; V: TRBV28; D: -; J: TRBJ1-5; DNA: TGTGCCAGCAGCATGTCCGGGGGGCATATCAATCAGCCCCAGCATTTT; CDR3: CASSMSGGHINQPQHF
size: -; V: TRBV21-1; D: -; J: TRBJ2-3; DNA: TGTGCCAGCAGCAAATTGTCTAGCGAGCCACGCAGGAGCACAGATACGCAGTATTTT; CDR3: CASSKLSSEPRRSTDTQYF
size: few; V: TRBV19; D: -; J: TRBJ1-2; DNA: TGTGCCAGTAGGGACTCCTGGTATGGCTACACCTTC; CDR3: CASRDSWYGYTF
size: -; V: TRBV18; D: -; J: TRBJ1-2; DNA: TGTGCCAGCTCACCACCGGGAGTTACTAACTATGGCTACACCTTC; CDR3: CASSPPGVTNYGYTF
size: -; V: TRBV11-2; D: -; J: TRBJ1-3; DNA: TGTGCCAGCAGCTTACAGGGTATATTGGCTGGAAACACCATATATTTT; CDR3: CASSLQGILAGNTIYF
size: -; V: TRBV21-1; D: -; J: TRBJ2-7; DNA: TGTGCCAGCAGCAATTTCAGGCCAACCTACGAGCAGTACTTC; CDR3: CASSNFRPTYEQYF
size: -; V: TRBV18; D: TRBD2; J: TRBJ2-1; DNA: TGTGCCAGCTCACCTACCAGGACTAGCGGACCTCAGGAGGAGCAGTTCTTC; CDR3: CASSPTRTSGPQEEQFF
size: -; V: TRBV11-1; D: -; J: TRBJ2-7; DNA: TGTGCCAGCAGCTCATTGGCCCTATCCTACGAGCAGTACTTC; CDR3: CASSSLALSYEQYF
size: -; V: TRBV28; D: TRBD2; J: TRBJ2-7; DNA: TGTGCCAGTATCAGCGGGGGGAGCTCCTACGAGCAGTACTTC; CDR3: CASISGGSSYEQYF
size: -; V: TRBV5-1; D: TRBD1; J: TRBJ2-7; DNA: TGCGCCAGCAGCTTGGGCCATGGGACAGGGGGATCCTACGAGCAGTACTTC; CDR3: CASSLGHGTGGSYEQYF
size: -; V: TRBV6-5; D: -; J: TRBJ1-1; DNA: TGTGCCAGCAGCCTAAACCCTAACGGGAACACTGAAGCTTTCTTT; CDR3: CASSLNPNGNTEAFF
size: once; V: TRBV28; D: -; J: TRBJ2-6; DNA: TGTGCCAGCAGGGACCGCTCTGGGGCCAACGTCCTGACTTTC; CDR3: CASRDRSGANVLTF
size: once; V: TRBV10-2; D: TRBD1; J: TRBJ2-6; DNA: TGCGCCAGCAGTGAGTTACAGGGGGTTGCTGGGGCCAACGTCCTGACTTTC; CDR3: CASSELQGVAGANVLTF
size: once; V: TRBV4-1; D: -; J: TRBJ1-2; DNA: TGCGCCAGCAGCCAATCCAGGGACGGTTTCTATGGCTACACCTTC; CDR3: CASSQSRDGFYGYTF
size: -; V: TRBV10-3; D: -; J: TRBJ2-7; DNA: TGTGCCATCAGTGAGGGTACCTACGAGCAGTACTTC; CDR3: CAISEGTYEQYF
size: -; V: TRBV7-3; D: -; J: TRBJ2-7; DNA: TGTGCCAGCAGCCTGAATGGGGGCCCAAAGGGCGAGCAGTACTTC; CDR3: CASSLNGGPKGEQYF
size: few; V: TRBV19; D: -; J: TRBJ2-2; DNA: TGTGCCAGTAGTACCCGTCGGCAGGGGAACACCGGGGAGCTGTTTTTT; CDR3: CASSTRRQGNTGELFF
size: -; V: TRBV19; D: TRBD1; J: TRBJ1-5; DNA: TGTGCCAGTAGTATGGGGGGGGACAGTCATAGCAATCAGCCCCAGCATTTT; CDR3: CASSMGGDSHSNQPQHF
size: -; V: TRBV28; D: TRBD1; J: TRBJ2-5; DNA: TGTGCCAGCAGTTTTGAGACAGGGGGCGCGGGAGAGACCCAGTACTTC; CDR3: CASSFETGGAGETQYF
size: once; V: TRBV11-2; D: -; J: TRBJ2-7; DNA: TGTGCCAGCAGCTTAGGAGGTGGGGGGGCCCTGAACGAGCAGTACTTC; CDR3: CASSLGGGGALNEQYF
size: -; V: TRBV6-2/TRBV6-3; D: -; J: TRBJ1-1; DNA: TGTGCCAGCAGTTTCGGAAACAGGGTCACTGAAGCTTTCTTT; CDR3: CASSFGNRVTEAFF
size: -; V: TRBV11-3; D: TRBD1; J: TRBJ1-2; DNA: TGTGCCAGCAGCCCCGGTGGGGACAGGGGCTATGGCTACACCTTC; CDR3: CASSPGGDRGYGYTF
size: -; V: TRBV19; D: TRBD2; J: TRBJ2-3; DNA: TGTGCCAGTAGTGAGTACTTGCGGGGGGGCCACACAGATACGCAGTATTTT; CDR3: CASSEYLRGGHTDTQYF
size: -; V: TRBV6-1; D: -; J: TRBJ1-2; DNA: TGTGCCAGCAGTGATCGGACAGAAGGCTATGGCTACACCTTC; CDR3: CASSDRTEGYGYTF
size: -; V: TRBV28; D: TRBD1; J: TRBJ1-2; DNA: TGTGCCAGCAGCACGGACAGGGTCCATGGCTACACCTTC; CDR3: CASSTDRVHGYTF
size: -; V: TRBV3-1/TRBV3-2; D: TRBD1; J: TRBJ1-5; DNA: TGTGCCAGCAGGGGGACAGAGGGTCCGTATAGCAATCAGCCCCAGCATTTT; CDR3: CASRGTEGPYSNQPQHF
size: -; V: TRBV30; D: TRBD1; J: TRBJ1-5; DNA: TGTGCCTGGGGGGACAGGATTAGGCAGCCCCAGCATTTT; CDR3: CAWGDRIRQPQHF
size: -; V: TRBV6-5; D: -; J: TRBJ2-6; DNA: TGTGCCAGCAGTTACTTGGTCCCCTCTGGGGCCAACGTCCTGACTTTC; CDR3: CASSYLVPSGANVLTF
size: once; V: TRBV19; D: TRBD1; J: TRBJ2-3; DNA: TGTGCCAGCAAAATGCGGGACAGGGGGCAGTTTGGGCACACAGATACGCAGTATTTT; CDR3: CASKMRDRGQFGHTDTQYF
size: once; V: TRBV19; D: -; J: TRBJ2-3; DNA: TGTGCCAGTAGGACGGGAGTTGGCACAGATACGCAGTATTTT; CDR3: CASRTGVGTDTQYF
size: -; V: TRBV2; D: -; J: TRBJ1-6; DNA: TGTGCCAGCAGTGATTGGGGGGTTAGGGGCAGCAGAGACGGGCCACCCCTCCACTTT; CDR3: CASSDWGVRGSRDGPPLHF
size: -; V: TRBV2; D: -; J: TRBJ2-7; DNA: TGTGCCAGCAGCGGAGAGGGACCCCGGCAGTACTTC; CDR3: CASSGEGPRQYF
size: -; V: TRBV11-2; D: -; J: TRBJ2-5; DNA: TGTGCCAGCAGCCAGGGATTCCAGAGGGAGACCCAGTACTTC; CDR3: CASSQGFQRETQYF
size: -; V: TRBV19; D: -; J: TRBJ2-2; DNA: TGTGCCAGTAGTATCGGGGGAGTACACACCGGGGAGCTGTTTTTT; CDR3: CASSIGGVHTGELFF
size: -; V: TRBV19; D: -; J: TRBJ1-2; DNA: TGTGCCAGTAGTATAGACAGCTATGGCTACACCTTC; CDR3: CASSIDSYGYTF
size: -; V: TRBV6-5; D: -; J: TRBJ2-7; DNA: TGTGCCAGCAGACCACGCGGGGCAGGGGTTAGTGAGCAGTACTTC; CDR3: CASRPRGAGVSEQYF
size: -; V: TRBV5-1; D: -; J: TRBJ1-1; DNA: TGCGCCAGCAGCTTGACAGGCAGGGGAAACACTGAAGCTTTCTTT; CDR3: CASSLTGRGNTEAFF
size: -; V: TRBV20-1; D: -; J: TRBJ2-2; DNA: TGCAGTGCTAGTGGTATGCGACAGTCGAACACCGGGGAGCTGTTTTTT; CDR3: CSASGMRQSNTGELFF
size: -; V: TRBV24-1; D: -; J: TRBJ1-5; DNA: TGTGCCACCAGTGATTCGACAGTTAGCAATCAGCCCCAGCATTTT; CDR3: CATSDSTVSNQPQHF
size: -; V: TRBV2; D: -; J: TRBJ1-5; DNA: TGTGCCAGCAGTGGTGGGACCGGAGGCAATCAGCCCCAGCATTTT; CDR3: CASSGGTGGNQPQHF
size: -; V: TRBV7-6; D: -; J: TRBJ2-5; DNA: TGTGCCAGCAGCTTAGGGGGCGGACGACAAGAGACCCAGTACTTC; CDR3: CASSLGGGRQETQYF
size: -; V: TRBV7-9; D: -; J: TRBJ1-2; DNA: TGTGCCAGCAGCTTATGGGGGCAAGATGGCTACACCTTC; CDR3: CASSLWGQDGYTF
size: -; V: TRBV12-3/TRBV12-4; D: TRBD1; J: TRBJ2-5; DNA: TGTGCCAGCAGTGACGACAGGGGGGAGACCCAGTACTTC; CDR3: CASSDDRGETQYF
size: -; V: TRBV5-1; D: -; J: TRBJ1-6; DNA: TGCGCCAGCAGCTTACCCGCAAAGGGGGTTTCACCCCTCCACTTT; CDR3: CASSLPAKGVSPLHF
size: few; V: TRBV28; D: -; J: TRBJ1-5; DNA: TGTGCCAGCAGTTTGAGAGACAGGAAATCTCAGCCCCAGCATTTT; CDR3: CASSLRDRKSQPQHF
size: -; V: TRBV28; D: -; J: TRBJ2-6; DNA: TGTGCCAGCAGTTTGTCATTATGGGGGCCCCTCTCTGGGGCCAACGTCCTGACTTTC; CDR3: CASSLSLWGPLSGANVLTF
size: -; V: TRBV29-1; D: -; J: TRBJ1-1; DNA: TGCAGCGCCCCTCTACAGATGAACACTGAAGCTTTCTTT; CDR3: CSAPLQMNTEAFF
size: once; V: TRBV9; D: TRBD2; J: TRBJ2-7; DNA: TGTGCCAGCAGCGCGGGGAGGGACCGGGACTACGAGCAGTACTTC; CDR3: CASSAGRDRDYEQYF
size: once; V: TRBV4-3; D: -; J: TRBJ2-2; DNA: TGCGCCAGCAGCCAACCCGGGGGACCGAACACCGGGGAGCTGTTTTTT; CDR3: CASSQPGGPNTGELFF
size: -; V: TRBV11-2; D: TRBD1; J: TRBJ1-1; DNA: TGTGCCAGCAGCTCCTTAACAGGGGTTAACACTGAAGCTTTCTTT; CDR3: CASSSLTGVNTEAFF